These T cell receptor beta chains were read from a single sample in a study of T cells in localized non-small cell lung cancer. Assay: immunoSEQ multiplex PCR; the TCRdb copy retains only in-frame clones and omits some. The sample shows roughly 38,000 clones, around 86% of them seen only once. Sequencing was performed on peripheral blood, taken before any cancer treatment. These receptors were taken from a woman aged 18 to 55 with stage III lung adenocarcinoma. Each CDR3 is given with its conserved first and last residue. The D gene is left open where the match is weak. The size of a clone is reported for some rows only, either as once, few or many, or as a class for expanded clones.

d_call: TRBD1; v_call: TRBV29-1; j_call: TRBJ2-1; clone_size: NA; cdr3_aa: CSVGDRGNEQFF; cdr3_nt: TGCAGCGTGGGGGACAGGGGAAATGAGCAGTTCTTC
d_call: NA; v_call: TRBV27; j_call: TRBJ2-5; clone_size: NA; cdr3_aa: CASRGDAMDTQYF; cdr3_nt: TGTGCCAGCAGAGGGGACGCCATGGATACCCAGTACTTC
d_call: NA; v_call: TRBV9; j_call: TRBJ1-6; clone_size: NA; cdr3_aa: CASGGDTGSYNSPLHF; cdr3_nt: TGTGCCAGCGGGGGGGACACTGGCTCCTATAATTCACCCCTCCACTTT
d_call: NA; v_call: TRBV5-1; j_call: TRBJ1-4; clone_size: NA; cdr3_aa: CASSLGQIATNEKLFF; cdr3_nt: TGCGCCAGCAGCTTAGGACAGATTGCAACTAATGAAAAACTGTTTTTT
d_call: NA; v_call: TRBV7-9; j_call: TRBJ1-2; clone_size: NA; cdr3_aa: CASSPQGKVRGYTF; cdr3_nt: TGTGCCAGCAGCCCCCAGGGGAAGGTGCGGGGCTACACCTTC
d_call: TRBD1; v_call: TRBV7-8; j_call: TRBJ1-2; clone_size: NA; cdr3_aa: CASSLADGQDLYGYTF; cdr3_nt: TGTGCCAGCAGCTTAGCCGATGGACAGGACCTCTATGGCTACACCTTC
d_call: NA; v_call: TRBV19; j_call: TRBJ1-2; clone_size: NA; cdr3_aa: CASSIRRGRLNYGYTF; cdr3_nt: TGTGCCAGTAGTATCCGCCGGGGGCGCCTTAACTATGGCTACACCTTC
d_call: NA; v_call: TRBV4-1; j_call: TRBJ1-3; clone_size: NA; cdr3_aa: CASSQARGVPGNTIYF; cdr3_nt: TGCGCCAGCAGCCAAGCCCGGGGGGTCCCTGGAAACACCATATATTTT
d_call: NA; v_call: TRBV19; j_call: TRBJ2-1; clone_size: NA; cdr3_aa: CASKGGGYNEQFF; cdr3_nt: TGTGCCAGCAAGGGAGGTGGGTACAATGAGCAGTTCTTC
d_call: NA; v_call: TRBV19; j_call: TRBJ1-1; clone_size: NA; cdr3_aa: CASSPQGAGATEAFF; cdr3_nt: TGTGCCAGTAGTCCACAGGGAGCCGGGGCCACTGAAGCTTTCTTT
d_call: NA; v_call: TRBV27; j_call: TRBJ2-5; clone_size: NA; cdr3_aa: CASSLVGLGETQYF; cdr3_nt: TGTGCCAGCAGTTTAGTGGGTCTGGGGGAGACCCAGTACTTC
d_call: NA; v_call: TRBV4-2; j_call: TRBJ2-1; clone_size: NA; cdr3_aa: CASSQGWVSSYNEQFF; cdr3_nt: TGTGCCAGCAGCCAAGGTTGGGTAAGCTCCTACAATGAGCAGTTCTTC
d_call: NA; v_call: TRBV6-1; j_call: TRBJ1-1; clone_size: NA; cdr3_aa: CASSKQVSENTEAFF; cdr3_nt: TGTGCCAGCAGTAAACAAGTCTCCGAGAACACTGAAGCTTTCTTT
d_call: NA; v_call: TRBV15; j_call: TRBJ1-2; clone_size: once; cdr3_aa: CATSRGYGYTF; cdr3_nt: TGTGCCACCAGCCGGGGGTATGGCTACACCTTC
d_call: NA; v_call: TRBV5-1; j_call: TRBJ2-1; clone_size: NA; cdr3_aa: CASSSGGNEQFF; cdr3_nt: TGCGCCAGCAGCTCCGGTGGCAATGAGCAGTTCTTC
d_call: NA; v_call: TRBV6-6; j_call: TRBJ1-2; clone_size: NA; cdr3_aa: CASTSETAPAYGYTF; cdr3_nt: TGTGCCAGCACTTCAGAGACAGCCCCCGCCTATGGCTACACCTTC
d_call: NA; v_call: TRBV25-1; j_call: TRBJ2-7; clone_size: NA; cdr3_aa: CASMGESSYEQYF; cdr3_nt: TGTGCCAGCATGGGCGAGTCGTCCTACGAGCAGTACTTC
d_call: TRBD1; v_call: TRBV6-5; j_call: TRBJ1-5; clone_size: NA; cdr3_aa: CASSPTGGLQPQHF; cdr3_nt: TGTGCCAGCAGCCCCACAGGGGGGTTGCAGCCCCAGCATTTT
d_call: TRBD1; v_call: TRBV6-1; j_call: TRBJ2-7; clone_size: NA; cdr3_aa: CASSEDRSEIDEQYF; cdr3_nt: TGTGCCAGCAGTGAGGACAGGTCGGAGATCGACGAGCAGTACTTC
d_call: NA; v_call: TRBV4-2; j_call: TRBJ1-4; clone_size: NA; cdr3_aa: CASSQEVATNEKLFF; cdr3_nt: TGTGCCAGCAGCCAAGAGGTGGCAACTAATGAAAAACTGTTTTTT
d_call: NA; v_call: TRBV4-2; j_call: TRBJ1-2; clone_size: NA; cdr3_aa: CASSLGVYGYTF; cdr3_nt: TGTGCCAGCAGCTTGGGGGTCTATGGCTACACCTTC
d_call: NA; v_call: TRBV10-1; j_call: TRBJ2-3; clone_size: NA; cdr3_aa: CASSESLTPRYF; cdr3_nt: TGCGCCAGCAGTGAGTCGTTAACGCCGCGGTATTTT
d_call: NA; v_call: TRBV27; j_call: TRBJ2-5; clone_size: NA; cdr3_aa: CASSLSGGWKETQYF; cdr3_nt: TGTGCCAGCAGTTTATCTGGGGGTTGGAAAGAGACCCAGTACTTC
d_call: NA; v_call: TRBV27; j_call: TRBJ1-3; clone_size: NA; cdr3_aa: CASKIGNTIYF; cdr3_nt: TGTGCCAGCAAAATTGGAAACACCATATATTTT
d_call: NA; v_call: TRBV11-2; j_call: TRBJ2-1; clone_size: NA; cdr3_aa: CASSLRQSTDEQFF; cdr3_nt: TGTGCCAGCAGCTTGAGACAGAGTACCGATGAGCAGTTCTTC
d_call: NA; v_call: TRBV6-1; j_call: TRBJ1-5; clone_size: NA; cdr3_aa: CASRSNSNQPQHF; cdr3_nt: TGTGCCAGCAGATCTAATAGCAATCAGCCCCAGCATTTT
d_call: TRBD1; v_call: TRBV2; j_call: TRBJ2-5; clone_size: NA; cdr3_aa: CASSRDRGRGETQYF; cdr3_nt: TGTGCCAGCAGTAGGGACAGGGGGCGGGGCGAGACCCAGTACTTC
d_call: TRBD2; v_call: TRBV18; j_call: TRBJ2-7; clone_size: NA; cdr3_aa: CASSPYRGGDEQYF; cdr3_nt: TGTGCCAGCTCACCTTACCGGGGAGGGGATGAGCAGTACTTC
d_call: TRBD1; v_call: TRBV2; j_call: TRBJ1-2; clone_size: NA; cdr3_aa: CASRGQGFGYTF; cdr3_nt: TGTGCCAGCAGGGGACAGGGTTTTGGCTACACCTTC
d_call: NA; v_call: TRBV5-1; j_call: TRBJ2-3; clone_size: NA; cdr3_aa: CASSSETSTDTQYF; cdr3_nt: TGCGCCAGCAGCTCAGAAACTAGCACAGATACGCAGTATTTT
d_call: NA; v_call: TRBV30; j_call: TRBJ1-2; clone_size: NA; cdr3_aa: CAWSVISYGYTF; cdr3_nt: TGTGCCTGGAGTGTAATCAGCTATGGCTACACCTTC
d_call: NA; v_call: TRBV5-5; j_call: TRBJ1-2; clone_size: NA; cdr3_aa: CASSLGVITDGYTF; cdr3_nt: TGTGCCAGCAGCTTGGGGGTGATTACGGATGGCTACACCTTC
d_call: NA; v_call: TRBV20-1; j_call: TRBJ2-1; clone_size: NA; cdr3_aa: CSAPLFGEQFF; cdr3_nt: TGCAGTGCCCCCCTATTCGGTGAGCAGTTCTTC
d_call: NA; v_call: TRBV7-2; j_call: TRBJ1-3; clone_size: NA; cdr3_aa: CASSLEPGDRGFNTIYF; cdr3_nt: TGTGCCAGCAGCTTAGAGCCCGGAGACAGAGGTTTTAACACCATATATTTT
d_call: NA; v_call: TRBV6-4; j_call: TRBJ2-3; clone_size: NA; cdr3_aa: CASSDGAGSTDTQYF; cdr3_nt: TGTGCCAGCAGTGATGGGGCAGGGAGCACAGATACGCAGTATTTT
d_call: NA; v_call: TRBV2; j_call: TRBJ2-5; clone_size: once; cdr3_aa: CASRTASKGETQYF; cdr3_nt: TGTGCCAGCAGGACAGCGAGTAAGGGGGAGACCCAGTACTTC
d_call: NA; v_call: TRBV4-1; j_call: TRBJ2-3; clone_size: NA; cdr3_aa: CASSQGPTQYF; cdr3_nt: TGCGCCAGCAGCCAAGGGCCAACGCAGTATTTT
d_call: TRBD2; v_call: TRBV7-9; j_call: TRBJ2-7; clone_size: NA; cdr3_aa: CASSLVSGAVEQYF; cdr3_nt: TGTGCCAGCAGCTTAGTTAGCGGGGCAGTCGAGCAGTACTTC
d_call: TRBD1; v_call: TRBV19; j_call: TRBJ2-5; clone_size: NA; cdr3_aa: CASSTGQWETQYF; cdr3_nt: TGTGCCAGTAGTACGGGACAGTGGGAGACCCAGTACTTC
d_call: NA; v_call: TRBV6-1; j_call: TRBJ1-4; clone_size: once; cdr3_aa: CASSEAIYGQTFATNEKLFF; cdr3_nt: TGTGCCAGCAGTGAAGCGATCTATGGGCAGACTTTTGCAACTAATGAAAAACTGTTTTTT
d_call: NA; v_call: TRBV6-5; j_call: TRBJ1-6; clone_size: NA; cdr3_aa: CASTTKRDRSPLHF; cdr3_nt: TGTGCCAGCACCACAAAGAGGGACCGGTCACCCCTCCACTTT
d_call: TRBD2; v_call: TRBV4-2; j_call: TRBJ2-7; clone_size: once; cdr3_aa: CASSRERVIAGGKVYEQYF; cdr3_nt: TGTGCCAGCAGCCGGGAACGTGTAATAGCGGGGGGGAAGGTCTACGAGCAGTACTTC
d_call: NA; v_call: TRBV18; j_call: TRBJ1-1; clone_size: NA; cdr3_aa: CASSPEGVGEAFF; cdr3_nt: TGTGCCAGCTCACCGGAAGGGGTGGGAGAAGCTTTCTTT
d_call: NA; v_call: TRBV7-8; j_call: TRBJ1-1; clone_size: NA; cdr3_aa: CASSLVGTAEAFF; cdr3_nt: TGTGCCAGCAGCTTAGTGGGGACCGCTGAAGCTTTCTTT
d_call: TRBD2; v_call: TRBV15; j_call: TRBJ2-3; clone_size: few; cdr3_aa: CATSTGTTATQYF; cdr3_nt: TGTGCCACCAGCACCGGGACTACAGCTACGCAGTATTTT
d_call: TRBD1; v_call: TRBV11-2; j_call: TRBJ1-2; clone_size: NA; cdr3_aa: CASSLETGTGGYTF; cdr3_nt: TGTGCCAGCAGCTTAGAGACAGGGACGGGTGGCTACACCTTC
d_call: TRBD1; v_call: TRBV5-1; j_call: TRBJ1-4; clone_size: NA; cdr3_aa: CASSWLTGANEKLFF; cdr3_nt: TGCGCCAGCAGCTGGCTAACAGGGGCAAATGAAAAACTGTTTTTT
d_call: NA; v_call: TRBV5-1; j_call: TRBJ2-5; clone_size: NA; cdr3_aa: CASSLSINQETQYF; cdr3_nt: TGCGCCAGCAGCTTATCTATAAACCAAGAGACCCAGTACTTC
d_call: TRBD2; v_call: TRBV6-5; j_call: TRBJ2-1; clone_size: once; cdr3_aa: CASSYSWTSGGGEQFF; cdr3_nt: TGTGCCAGCAGTTACTCATGGACTAGCGGGGGGGGTGAGCAGTTCTTC
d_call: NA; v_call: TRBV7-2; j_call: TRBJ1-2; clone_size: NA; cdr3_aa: CASSLTQAYGYTF; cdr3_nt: TGTGCCAGCAGCTTAACGCAGGCCTATGGCTACACCTTC
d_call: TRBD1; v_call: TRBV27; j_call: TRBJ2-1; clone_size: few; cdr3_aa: CASSLGGQGLFEQFF; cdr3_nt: TGTGCCAGCAGTTTGGGGGGACAGGGGCTCTTTGAGCAGTTCTTC
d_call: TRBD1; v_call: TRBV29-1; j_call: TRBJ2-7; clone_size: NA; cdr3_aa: CSAGGGQGTYEQYF; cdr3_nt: TGCAGCGCCGGAGGGGGACAGGGGACCTACGAGCAGTACTTC
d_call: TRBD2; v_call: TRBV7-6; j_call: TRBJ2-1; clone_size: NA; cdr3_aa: CASSNGTSGPRDEQFF; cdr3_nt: TGTGCCAGCAGCAACGGGACTAGCGGGCCGAGGGATGAGCAGTTCTTC
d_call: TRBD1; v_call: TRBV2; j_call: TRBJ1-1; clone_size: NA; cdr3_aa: CASRVQGRAFF; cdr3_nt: TGTGCCAGCCGGGTACAGGGGAGAGCTTTCTTT
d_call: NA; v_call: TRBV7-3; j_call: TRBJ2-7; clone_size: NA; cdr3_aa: CASSSRQDKDEQYF; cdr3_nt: TGTGCCAGCAGCTCGCGACAGGATAAAGACGAGCAGTACTTC
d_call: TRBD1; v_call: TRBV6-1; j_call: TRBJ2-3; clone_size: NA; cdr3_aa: CASSVNPGQKVTDTQYF; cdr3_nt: TGTGCCAGCAGTGTAAACCCGGGACAGAAAGTGACAGATACGCAGTATTTT
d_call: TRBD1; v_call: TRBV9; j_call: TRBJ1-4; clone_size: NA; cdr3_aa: CASSPSGTGGEKLFF; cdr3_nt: TGTGCCAGCAGCCCTAGTGGGACAGGGGGTGAAAAACTGTTTTTT